Sequencing of this T cell receptor (beta chain) was carried out in a study of T cell responses to AZD1222 COVID-19 vaccine. Study-wide findings and caveats: The repertoires were collected only after the peak T cell response.

Details on this clone: Antigen unknown.

V lost 2 bases to trimming and J lost 4 bases, with 14 bases between them. Looked up from germline, CDR1 is MNHNS and CDR2 is SASEGT. The CDR3 is made up of 15 amino acids. The assay was immunoSEQ multiplex PCR, and TCRdb's table has in-frame clones only and misses some. The profile covers roughly 160,000 clones, with about 91% appearing a single time and 1.3% taken by the ten largest. The rearrangement joins TRBV6-1 to TRBJ1-1; maybe TRBD1 (5 bases). This sample comprised peripheral blood, obtained 28 days after the second AZD1222 dose. The clonotype was recovered from an adult who received the AZD1222 COVID-19 vaccine. CDR3 sequence reads: CASSELGGGFTEAFF. CDR3 bases: TGTGCCAGCAGTGAATTGGGGGGTGGCTTCACTGAAGCTTTCTTT.